Listed below are T cell receptor beta chains from one sample, sequenced in a study of T cell changes during pregnancy in multiple sclerosis. This table comes from immunoSEQ multiplex PCR, and its TCRdb copy is limited to in-frame clones, with some not included. This table holds tens of thousands of clones, 86% found once. The sequencing used CD8+ T cells from peripheral blood mononuclear cells, collected in the first trimester of pregnancy. These receptors were obtained from a female donor in good health, enrolled as a control in a pregnancy study. Both conserved end residues are part of each CDR3. The D gene is left open where the match is weak. Clone size appears in some rows only: once, few, many, or a class for an expanded clone.

d_gene	abundance	len	j_gene	v_gene	CDR3nt	CDR3aa
NA	NA	12	TRBJ2-1	TRBV4-1	TGCGCCAGCGCGGGGTCTTACAATGAGCAGTTCTTC	CASAGSYNEQFF
TRBD1	once	16	TRBJ2-7	TRBV7-2	TGTGCCAGCAGCCAGGACAGGGCTTATGGGACCTACGAGCAGTACTTC	CASSQDRAYGTYEQYF
NA	NA	16	TRBJ1-5	TRBV4-1	TGCGCCAGCAGCCAAAAATGGCCTCGGGGCAATCAGCCCCAGCATTTT	CASSQKWPRGNQPQHF
NA	NA	14	TRBJ1-1	TRBV29-1	TGCAGCGTATTAACAGGGCCGGCGAACACTGAAGCTTTCTTT	CSVLTGPANTEAFF
NA	NA	16	TRBJ1-3	TRBV4-3	TGCGCCAGCAGCTTATTAGGCGGATATTCTGGAAACACCATATATTTT	CASSLLGGYSGNTIYF
TRBD2	NA	17	TRBJ2-3	TRBV11-2	TGTGCCAGCAGCTTAGGGGGAGCCGGGGGGAGCACAGATACGCAGTATTTT	CASSLGGAGGSTDTQYF
NA	NA	17	TRBJ2-1	TRBV4-3	TGCGCCAGCAGCCAAAAACAGGGTCACGGCTCCTACAATGAGCAGTTCTTC	CASSQKQGHGSYNEQFF
NA	few	13	TRBJ1-1	TRBV7-9	TGTGCCAGCAGCCCCACAGGGAGCACTGAAGCTTTCTTT	CASSPTGSTEAFF
TRBD2	NA	15	TRBJ2-3	TRBV7-3	TGTGCCAGCAGCTTAGTCGGGGGGGGCACAGATACGCAGTATTTT	CASSLVGGGTDTQYF
NA	NA	14	TRBJ1-5	TRBV4-3	TGCGCCAGCAGCCAAGATAGGAAGGGGCGGCCCCAGCATTTT	CASSQDRKGRPQHF
NA	NA	17	TRBJ2-2	TRBV27	TGTGCCAGCAGTTTCCTGATGGGGGCTTCTTACACCGGGGAGCTGTTTTTT	CASSFLMGASYTGELFF
NA	NA	13	TRBJ1-5	TRBV6-1	TGTGCCAGCACTCGGGAAGAGGGTCAGCCCCAGCATTTT	CASTREEGQPQHF
TRBD2	NA	14	TRBJ2-7	TRBV5-4	TGTGCCAGCAGCCCTGGACTAGCGGGGGTCGAGCAGTACTTC	CASSPGLAGVEQYF
NA	NA	15	TRBJ2-2	TRBV7-8	TGTGCCAGCAGCTTTGGAGGGGCGAACACCGGGGAGCTGTTTTTT	CASSFGGANTGELFF
NA	NA	15	TRBJ1-1	TRBV4-3	TGCGCCAGCAGCCAAAATATTGGGGGGACGGAGGAAGCTTTCTTT	CASSQNIGGTEEAFF
TRBD1	many	15	TRBJ2-5	TRBV7-9	TGTGCCAGCAGCCCATCCTTACAGGGGCAAGAGACCCAGTACTTC	CASSPSLQGQETQYF
NA	NA	15	TRBJ2-4	TRBV10-3	TGTGCCATCAGTGCCAAAGTGGGGACTCAAAACATTCAGTACTTC	CAISAKVGTQNIQYF
TRBD1	NA	14	TRBJ2-2	TRBV2	TGTGCCAGCAGACAGGGGGCGAACACCGGGGAGCTGTTTTTT	CASRQGANTGELFF
TRBD2	NA	15	TRBJ2-5	TRBV7-9	TGTGCCAGCAGCTTAGCTAGCGGGTTCCAAGAGACCCAGTACTTC	CASSLASGFQETQYF
NA	NA	13	TRBJ2-7	TRBV11-3	TGTGCCAGCAGCAGCAGGATACCCTACGAGCAGTACTTC	CASSSRIPYEQYF
TRBD2	NA	20	TRBJ2-7	TRBV5-1	TGCGCCAGCAGCTCCCACGGCCCCGCTAGCGGGGGGCCCACCCCTAGGGAGCAGTACTTC	CASSSHGPASGGPTPREQYF
TRBD1	few	15	TRBJ1-4	TRBV29-1	TGCAGCGTGACGGGACAGGGGCCGACGGCTGAAAAACTGTTTTTT	CSVTGQGPTAEKLFF
NA	few	13	TRBJ1-1	TRBV6-5	TGTGCCAGCAGTTCCGACAGGTATCTTGAAGCTTTCTTT	CASSSDRYLEAFF
NA	NA	13	TRBJ1-6	TRBV11-3	TGTGCCAGCAGCATAAGGGGCAATTCACCCCTCCACTTT	CASSIRGNSPLHF
NA	NA	11	TRBJ2-5	TRBV5-1	TGCGCCAGCAGCTATAGCGGGACCCAGTACTTC	CASSYSGTQYF
NA	once	15	TRBJ1-5	TRBV4-2	TGTGCCAGCAGCCACGCGGGGACCCAATACCAGCCCCAGCATTTT	CASSHAGTQYQPQHF
TRBD2	NA	14	TRBJ2-5	TRBV11-3	TGTGCCAGCAGCATTAGCGGGGGCCTCGGGGAGCAGTACTTC	CASSISGGLGEQYF
NA	NA	14	TRBJ1-1	TRBV6-5	TGTGCCAGCAGTTACGGCGGCCGCGGCACTGAAGCTTTCTTT	CASSYGGRGTEAFF
NA	NA	13	TRBJ1-1	TRBV28	TGTGCCAGCAGCGGACATTCCCACACTGAAGCTTTCTTT	CASSGHSHTEAFF
TRBD2	NA	15	TRBJ2-7	TRBV11-2	TGTGCCAGCAGCCTCCGTGAGCGGGGCTCCTACGAGCAGTACTTC	CASSLRERGSYEQYF
TRBD2	NA	17	TRBJ2-3	TRBV27	TGTGCCAGCACCCCCATGGGGGAGGGAGGGAACACAGATACGCAGTATTTT	CASTPMGEGGNTDTQYF
TRBD1	NA	15	TRBJ1-6	TRBV5-1	TGCGCCAGCAGCCCGGAGGGACAGGCTAATTCACCCCTCCACTTT	CASSPEGQANSPLHF
NA	NA	14	TRBJ1-2	TRBV28	TGTGCCAGCAGTTTAAGAGATTACGGCTATGGCTACACCTTC	CASSLRDYGYGYTF
NA	NA	16	TRBJ1-1	TRBV11-2	TGTGCCAGCAGCTTAGTCGAGATAGGGGTGCCCACTGAAGCTTTCTTT	CASSLVEIGVPTEAFF
NA	once	15	TRBJ2-5	TRBV5-4	TGTGCCAGCAGCCCGATGACAGGTCCCCAAGAGACCCAGTACTTC	CASSPMTGPQETQYF
NA	NA	14	TRBJ1-5	TRBV6-5	TGTGCCAGCATCCCGGGACAAAGCAATCAGCCCCAGCATTTT	CASIPGQSNQPQHF
NA	NA	13	TRBJ2-1	TRBV5-4	TGTGCCAGCAGCTTTGTTGAGTACAATGAGCAGTTCTTC	CASSFVEYNEQFF
NA	NA	14	TRBJ1-2	TRBV4-1	TGCGCCAGCAGCCAAGATGGCAGGGGCGATGGCTACACCTTC	CASSQDGRGDGYTF
NA	NA	16	TRBJ2-7	TRBV4-3	TGCGCCAGCAGCCAAGATAGGGGAACAAGCTCCTACGAGCAGTACTTC	CASSQDRGTSSYEQYF
NA	NA	15	TRBJ2-7	TRBV27	TGTGCCAGCAGTTTAGGCACAGCACTCACCTACGAGCAGTACTTC	CASSLGTALTYEQYF
TRBD1	once	13	TRBJ2-4	TRBV4-3	TGCGCCAGCAGCCGGGACAGAAAAAACATTCAGTACTTC	CASSRDRKNIQYF
NA	NA	13	TRBJ1-1	TRBV13	TGTGCCAGCAGCTTAGGGGTCGGGGGTGAAGCTTTCTTT	CASSLGVGGEAFF
NA	NA	13	TRBJ1-2	TRBV19	TGTGCCAGTACCCGCAGGGGAGACTATGGCTACACCTTC	CASTRRGDYGYTF
NA	NA	14	TRBJ1-1	TRBV25-1	TGTGCCAGCAGTAGGGGCCAGGGTCCGACTGAAGCTTTCTTT	CASSRGQGPTEAFF
TRBD2	NA	15	TRBJ2-5	TRBV7-9	TGTGCCAGCAGCCCGGCCGGGACTAGCTTGGAGACCCAGTACTTC	CASSPAGTSLETQYF
NA	NA	15	TRBJ2-7	TRBV4-2	TGTGCCAGCAGCCAAGATCAGGGGCAGTCCTACGAGCAGTACTTC	CASSQDQGQSYEQYF